The present T cell receptor beta chain was sequenced within a study of T cells after yellow fever vaccination. Overall study findings and caveats: Only a minor proportion of clonotypes was detected across both CD4 and CD8 compartments.

Notes on this clonotype: Antigen unknown. The DNA is left out, because the CDR3 cannot be placed on it with certainty; the CDR3 is given as TCRdb lists it.

TCR cDNA was made by 5'RACE template switching, adding a universal primer site and UMIs. TCRdb redid the calling of the 5' RACE reads with MiXCR, one entry per CDR3 protein. The sample holds about 580,000 distinct CDR3 sequences, about a sixth seen once. Ends included, the CDR3 has 14 residues. This specimen was PBMCs, taken 4 to 6 days after the first yellow fever vaccination. The receptor comes from a man aged 18 to 35 who received the YFV17D yellow fever vaccine. The chain combines TRBV12-3 or TRBV12-4 with TRBJ2-5; the table gives TRBD1 as D, unverified against the DNA. CDR3 amino acids: CASSRRAGEETQYF.